This T cell receptor (beta chain) was observed in a study of blood T cell repertoires in COVID-19 (dated by TCRdb to between 2020 and 2021). In the study overall: The collaborator samples originated in the United States, Italy and Spain and spanned the acute and convalescent phases of COVID-19. Nearly every sample came with metadata listing a de-identified subject ID, COVID-19 status, age in years and sex. The repertoires were released in a freely available public database intended as a resource for research on the immune response to SARS-CoV-2. HLA class I and class II types, where available, came from metadata supplied by the sample provider rather than from assay-based typing. The material from the prospective study consisted of cDNA or gDNA derived from T cells, B-cell-depleted T cells, or PBMCs. Samples came from the ongoing ImmuneRACE study (first 160 participants) plus 1,254 subjects from 6 global collaborators. Subjects who had been exposed to COVID-19, were actively infected with it, or had recovered from it provided the deeply sampled blood TCRbeta repertoires that made up the dataset.

Another Seattle source contributed samples from volunteer blood donors who had recovered from COVID-19. Whole blood was collected in K2EDTA tubes by collaborating institutions according to the institutions' own protocols. For TCRbeta analysis, collaborator samples were shipped as frozen whole blood, as isolated PBMCs, or as DNA extracted from either sample type. Including cysteine and phenylalanine, the CDR3 has 14 amino acids. The DNA shown is the 42-base CDR3, in frame from base 1. The germline V gene encodes CDR1 SGHDN and CDR2 FVKESK. V loses 2 bases of germline sequence and J loses 6 bases, and the interval between the two ends is 8 bases. The immunoSEQ Assay, a bias-controlled multiplex PCR, was used to amplify TCRbeta CDR3 regions from genomic DNA. Turning to the authors' computational methods: The number of nucleated cells in each sample was estimated from the amplification of reference gene primers within the assay. To quantify the absolute abundance of each unique TCRbeta CDR3 rearrangement, sequence reads were collapsed and filtered. For each sample, productive Simpson clonality was calculated as the square root of Simpson's diversity index across productive rearrangements. Drawn from immuneACCESS, this table holds only the in-frame rearrangements with V and J called that TCRdb kept. Clones are partly lost; checked studies trace under half to an unresolved V gene and leave the rest unexplained. V, J and clone size are those of that table, while D and trimming were read from the DNA. In this sample the table shows some 220,000 clones, around 84% of which occur a single time. The ten largest clones take up approximately 5% of the sample.

Regarding this clone: The specificity of this receptor is unknown. Per-base quality was not reported, and no clone a single base away is much larger than it.

The research as a whole found: How much clinical and demographic metadata was included differed by source and by participant, and the metadata was provided uncurated.

The receptor chain draws on TRBV14 and TRBJ1-6, with the D gene uncertain. Sequencing was carried out using peripheral blood. This sequence was found in a woman aged 60 to 75 who had recovered from COVID-19. The CDR3 loop reads CASSQRTGNSPLHF. In nucleotides, the sequence is TGTGCCAGCAGCCAACGCACGGGTAATTCACCCCTCCACTTT.